This T cell receptor (beta chain) is from a study of graft-versus-host responses after intestinal transplantation. General study points: GvH clones detected in recipient marrow included some appearing first in ileum or blood. Among circulating GvH clones, peak levels were associated with early post-transplant declines in HvG clones.

Regarding this clone: Its antigen is currently unknown.

Unmatched junction bases numbered 9, after V lost 6 bases and J lost 0 bases. This CDR3 region has 17 residues. The germline CDR1 and CDR2 sequences are PRHDT and FYEKMQ (reference sequence). Sequencing was performed with immunoSEQ multiplex PCR; in TCRdb, only in-frame clones are kept and a portion is missing. Of tens of thousands of clones in the sample, under 95% were seen once. This specimen was PBMCs, taken approximately 320 days after intestinal transplant. The V call is TRBV13, the J call TRBJ2-3; TRBD2 agrees at 10 bases. This receptor was identified in a human patient who received an intestinal transplant, so some T cells may come from the graft donor. This chain's CDR3 is CASSERGGRESTDTQYF. CDR3 DNA: TGTGCCAGCAGTGAGCGGGGGGGCCGGGAGAGCACAGATACGCAGTATTTT.